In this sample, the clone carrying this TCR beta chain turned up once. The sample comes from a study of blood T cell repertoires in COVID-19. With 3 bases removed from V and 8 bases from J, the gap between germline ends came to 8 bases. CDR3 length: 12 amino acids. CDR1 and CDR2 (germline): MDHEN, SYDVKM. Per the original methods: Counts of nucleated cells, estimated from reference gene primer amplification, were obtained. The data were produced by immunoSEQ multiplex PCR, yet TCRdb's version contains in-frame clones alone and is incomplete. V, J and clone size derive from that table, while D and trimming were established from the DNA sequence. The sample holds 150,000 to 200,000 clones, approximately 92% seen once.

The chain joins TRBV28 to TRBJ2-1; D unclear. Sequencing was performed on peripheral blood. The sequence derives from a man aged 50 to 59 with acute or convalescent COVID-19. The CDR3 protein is CASSLAPDEQFF. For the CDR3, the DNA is TGTGCCAGCAGTTTGGCCCCTGATGAGCAGTTCTTC.